This T cell receptor beta chain was sequenced during a study of CD8+ T cells in alopecia areata. Study-wide results and limits: Possibly because of HLA-related factors, TCR sharing was less clear across patients than in mice. The study found higher clonality in lesional than normal scalp, especially in alopecia totalis/universalis. The study also sequences resident alphabeta T cells of normal skin in scalp samples.

Extraction and reverse transcription of RNA yielded cDNA as the sequencing template. Using immunoSEQ multiplex PCR, the repertoire was profiled, and TCRdb retains in-frame clones only, with some absent. The sample has approximately 150,000 clones; 62% are singletons. The sorting of PBMCs gave CD4+ and CD8+ T cells. As for this clone: The antigen remains unidentified.

This CDR3 spans 15 amino acids. The ends lost 3 bases at V and 3 bases at J; junction bases unmatched: 5. Germline values: CDR1 LNHDA, CDR2 SQIVND (reference sequence). Material for sequencing was CD8+ T cells sorted from blood. This receptor was taken from a human donor in good health. This chain links TRBV19 with TRBJ2-7, with 10 bases identical to TRBD2. The CDR3 DNA is TGTGCCAGTAGTATCTTACTAGCGGGACTCTACGAGCAGTACTTC. Its translation is CASSILLAGLYEQYF.